What follows is one TCR beta chain and its context. Its matching antigen is unknown. TCRdb's copy holds only in-frame clones and misses some; the assay was immunoSEQ multiplex PCR. Of around 160,000 clones listed, approximately 90% are singletons. This record belongs to a study of T cell responses to AZD1222 COVID-19 vaccine. There are 13 residues in the CDR3. Germline V gives CDR1 SGHTA, CDR2 FQGNSA. With 5 bases removed from V and 4 bases from J, the gap between germline ends came to 9 bases. Study observations and caveats: The donor group comprised mostly white British people and more females; the analysis possibly underestimated clonal diversity. Regions 160-218 and 743-854 dominated among vaccine-associated CD4 TCRs spanning spike. AZD1222 recipients seropositive at baseline numbered only six or seven. Nearly half of spike-specific TCRs reportedly target unmutated variant regions.

Material: peripheral blood, obtained on day 0 of AZD1222 vaccination. This chain connects TRBV7-2 to TRBJ1-3, with D uncertain. The sequence came from an adult in good health. This CDR3 reads CASSPYQGNTIYF. Here the CDR3 DNA reads TGTGCCAGCAGCCCATACCAGGGAAACACCATATATTTT.